This T cell receptor beta chain was captured in a study of T cell responses to AZD1222 COVID-19 vaccine. This clone was seen more than once but under ten times. The antigen remains undetermined. Whole-study findings and limits: Along spike, vaccine-associated CD4 TCRs were found throughout, with dominance at 160-218 and 743-854. Donors were largely white British and mainly female; clonal diversity was possibly underestimated. Baseline serostatus was positive in only a handful of AZD1222 recipients.

Trimming pared 0 bases from V and 4 bases from J, leaving 12 bases between. The CDR3 runs to 16 residues. Germline CDR1 SGHTA, CDR2 FQGNSA. Produced via immunoSEQ multiplex PCR; TCRdb's table is partial and in-frame only. Of around 120,000 clones in the sample, more than 90% were seen once. This rearrangement joins TRBV7-2 to TRBJ1-4; D possibly corresponds to TRBD1 (5 bases). The input for sequencing was peripheral blood, taken on day 0 of AZD1222 vaccination. The receptor was isolated from an adult in good health. The CDR3 region is CASSLASGRSNEKLFF. The CDR3 DNA reads as TGTGCCAGCAGCTTAGCTTCGGGACGGAGTAATGAAAAACTGTTTTTT.